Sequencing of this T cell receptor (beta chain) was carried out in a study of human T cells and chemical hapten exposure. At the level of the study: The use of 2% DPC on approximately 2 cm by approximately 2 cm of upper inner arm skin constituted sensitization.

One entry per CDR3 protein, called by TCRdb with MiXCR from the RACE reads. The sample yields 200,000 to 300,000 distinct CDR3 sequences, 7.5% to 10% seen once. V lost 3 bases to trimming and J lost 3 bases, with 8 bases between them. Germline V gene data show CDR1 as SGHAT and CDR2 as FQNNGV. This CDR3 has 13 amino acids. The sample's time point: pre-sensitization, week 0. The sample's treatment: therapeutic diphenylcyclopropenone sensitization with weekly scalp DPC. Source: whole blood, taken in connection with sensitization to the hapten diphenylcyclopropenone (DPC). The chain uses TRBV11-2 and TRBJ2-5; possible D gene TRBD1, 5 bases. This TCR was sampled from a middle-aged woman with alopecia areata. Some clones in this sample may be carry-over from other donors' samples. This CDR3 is CASSFGAKETQYF. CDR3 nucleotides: TGTGCCAGCAGCTTTGGGGCGAAAGAGACCCAGTACTTC.